This entry lists 7 T cell receptor beta chains sequenced from one sample in a study of blood T cells in healthy people across ages. With a J-beta primer mix and a sample-barcoded 5' primer, a second PCR ran about 7 to 11 cycles. TCRdb re-derived calls from the 5' RACE reads in MiXCR, one entry per CDR3 protein. The data show some 900,000 distinct CDR3 sequences, more than 25% seen once. Input material: blood. These receptor sequences come from a woman aged 80 or over in good health.

For this clonotype: A much larger clone differs by one base, so this may be a read error. V gene TRBV5-6 combines with J gene TRBJ2-3; D possibly corresponds to TRBD2 (7 bases). Trimming stripped 0 bases from V and 2 bases from J, with 16 bases between. The CDR3 has 17 residues. Germline V gives CDR1 SGHDT, CDR2 YYEEEE. The CDR3 DNA reads as TGTGCCAGCAGCTTGGTGGCTGGCGGGGGCCTCACAGATACGCAGTATTTT. Encoded protein: CASSLVAGGGLTDTQYF. The variable domain in full, with the rest retrieved from reference TRBV5-6 and TRBJ2-3, is DAGVTQSPTHLIKTRGQQVTLRCSPKSGHDTVSWYQQALGQGPQFIFQYYEEEERQRGNFPDRFSGHQFPNYSSELNVNALLLGDSALYLCASSLVAGGGLTDTQYFGPGTRLTVL.

This clonotype was counted a few times. The chain uses TRBV30 and TRBJ2-3; TRBD1 might be the D (5 bases). Trimming removed 0 bases at V and 11 bases at J, with 12 bases between. Germline V lookup: CDR1 GTSNPN, CDR2 SVGIG (reference sequence). The CDR3 length is 12 residues. The CDR3 sequence: CAWSVNTGRQYF. DNA of the CDR3: TGTGCCTGGAGTGTAAATACAGGACGGCAGTATTTT.

The chain combines TRBV11-3 with TRBJ2-1; 11 nucleotides match TRBD2. Germline trimming cut 7 bases from V and 7 bases from J; bases unmatched to any gene: 18. CDR1 is SGHNT and CDR2 is YENEEA in the germline V gene. This CDR3 comprises 18 residues. In DNA form, the CDR3 reads TGTGCCAGCACCCTAGGAGCGGTTAGCGGGGGGGCGCAAAATGAGCAGTTCTTC. This codes for CASTLGAVSGGAQNEQFF. The full variable domain, its missing parts supplied by reference TRBV11-3 and TRBJ2-1, is EAGVVQSPRYKIIEKKQPVAFWCNPISGHNTLYWYLQNLGQGPELLIRYENEEAVDDSQLPKDRFSAERLKGVDSTLKIQPAELGDSAVYLCASTLGAVSGGAQNEQFFGPGTRLTVL.

There are many counts of this clonotype. J is TRBJ1-6 and V is TRBV20-1, with 8 bases matching TRBD1. Germline loops: CDR1 DFQATT, CDR2 SNEGSKA (reference sequence). This CDR3 contains 15 residues. The V segment lost 4 bases and the J segment 7 bases; nucleotides outside the gene matches: 9. This CDR3 is CSAMSTGVMNSPLHF. CDR3 in DNA: TGCAGTGCTATGTCGACAGGGGTAATGAATTCACCCCTCCACTTT.

This clonotype was seen ten or more times. The chain recombines TRBV28 with TRBJ1-1; D gene uncertain. Trimming pared 8 bases from V and 2 bases from J, leaving 21 bases between. The CDR3 consists of 16 residues. Germline V gives CDR1 MDHEN, CDR2 SYDVKM. The CDR3 nucleotides read TGTGCCAGCGGCCGAGTTCGGGTAGGAGCAAACACTGAAGCTTTCTTT. Its translation is CASGRVRVGANTEAFF.

Many counts were recorded for this clonotype. The chain couples TRBV7-2 to TRBJ2-5, with 8 bases aligning to TRBD2. CDR1 SGHTA and CDR2 FQGNSA come from the germline V gene. V lost 5 bases to trimming and J lost 5 bases; unmatched junction nucleotides: 10. The CDR3 length is 15 residues. The CDR3 DNA reads TGTGCCAGCAGCCGGGGGGGCAGCGGGACGGAGACCCAGTACTTC. Its translation is CASSRGGSGTETQYF. Based on the CDR3 plus reference TRBV7-2 and TRBJ2-5, the full variable domain is GAGVSQSPSNKVTEKGKDVELRCDPISGHTALYWYRQSLGQGLEFLIYFQGNSAPDKSGLPSDRFSAERTGGSVSTLTIQRTQQEDSAVYLCASSRGGSGTETQYFGPGTRLLVL.

This clonotype was observed at least ten times. Written as DNA, the CDR3 is TGTGCCAGCAGCTTGGGGGGGAACCATGAGCAGTTCTTC. The encoded protein is CASSLGGNHEQFF. This chain links TRBV5-6 with TRBJ2-1, with D perhaps matching TRBD1 or TRBD2 (5 bases each). Trimming left V 0 bases short and J 8 bases short, with 9 bases between. Germline assignment: CDR1 SGHDT and CDR2 YYEEEE. The CDR3 is made up of 13 amino acids. Supplemented by reference TRBV5-6 and TRBJ2-1, the full variable domain reads DAGVTQSPTHLIKTRGQQVTLRCSPKSGHDTVSWYQQALGQGPQFIFQYYEEEERQRGNFPDRFSGHQFPNYSSELNVNALLLGDSALYLCASSLGGNHEQFFGPGTRLTVL.